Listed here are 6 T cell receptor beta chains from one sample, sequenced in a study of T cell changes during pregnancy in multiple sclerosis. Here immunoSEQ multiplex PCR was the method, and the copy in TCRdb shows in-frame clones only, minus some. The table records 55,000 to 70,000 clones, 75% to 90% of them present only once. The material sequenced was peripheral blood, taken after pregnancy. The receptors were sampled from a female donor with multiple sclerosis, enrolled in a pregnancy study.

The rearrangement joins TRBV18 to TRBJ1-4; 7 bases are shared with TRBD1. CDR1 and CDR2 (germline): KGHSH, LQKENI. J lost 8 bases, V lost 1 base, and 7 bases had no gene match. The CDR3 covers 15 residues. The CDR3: CASSPQQGKDEKLFF. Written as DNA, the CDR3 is TGTGCCAGCTCACCACAACAGGGGAAGGACGAAAAACTGTTTTTT.

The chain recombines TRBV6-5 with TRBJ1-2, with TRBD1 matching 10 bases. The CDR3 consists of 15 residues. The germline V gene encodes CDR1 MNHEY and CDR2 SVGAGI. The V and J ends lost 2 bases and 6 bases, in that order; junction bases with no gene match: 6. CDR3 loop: CASSYGTGVLDGYTF. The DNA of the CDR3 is TGTGCCAGCAGTTACGGGACAGGGGTGCTGGATGGCTACACCTTC.

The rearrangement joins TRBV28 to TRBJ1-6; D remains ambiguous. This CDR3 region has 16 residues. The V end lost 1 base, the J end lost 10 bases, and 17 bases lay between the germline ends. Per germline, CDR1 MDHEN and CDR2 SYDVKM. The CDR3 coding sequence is TGTGCCAGCAGTTTATTTCACGACCTCTCGGGATCACCCCTCCACTTT. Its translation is CASSLFHDLSGSPLHF. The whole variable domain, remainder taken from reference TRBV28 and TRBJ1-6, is DVKVTQSSRYLVKRTGEKVFLECVQDMDHENMFWYRQDPGLGLRLIYFSYDVKMKEKGDIPEGYSVSREKKERFSLILESASTNQTSMYLCASSLFHDLSGSPLHFGNGTRLTVT.

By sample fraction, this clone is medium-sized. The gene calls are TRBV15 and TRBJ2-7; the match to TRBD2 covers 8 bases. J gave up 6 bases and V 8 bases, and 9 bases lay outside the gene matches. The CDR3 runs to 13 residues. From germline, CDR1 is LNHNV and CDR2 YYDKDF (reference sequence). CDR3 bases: TGTGCCACCGGACCGCGGGGGGAAGGCGAGCAGTACTTC. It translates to CATGPRGEGEQYF.

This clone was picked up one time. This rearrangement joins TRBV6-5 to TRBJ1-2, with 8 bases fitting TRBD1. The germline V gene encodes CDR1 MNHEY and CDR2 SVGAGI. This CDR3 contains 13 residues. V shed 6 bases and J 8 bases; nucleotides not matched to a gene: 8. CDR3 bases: TGTGCCAGCAGACAGCAGGGGGCCCTGGGCTACACCTTC. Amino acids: CASRQQGALGYTF.

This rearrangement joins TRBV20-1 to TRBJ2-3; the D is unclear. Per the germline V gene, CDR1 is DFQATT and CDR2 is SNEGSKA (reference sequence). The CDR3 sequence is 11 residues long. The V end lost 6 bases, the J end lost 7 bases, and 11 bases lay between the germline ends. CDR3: CSAGPTHTQYF. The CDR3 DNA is TGCAGTGCGGGCCCAACCCATACGCAGTATTTT.